One sample yielded the 2 T cell receptor beta chains listed below, sequenced in a study of precursors of human CD4 cytotoxic T cells. One entry per CDR3 protein, called by TCRdb with MiXCR from the reads. Of 150 to 200 distinct CDR3 sequences listed, 41% are singletons. Sorted CD4+ central memory, effector memory, IL-7R-high TEMRA and IL-7R-negative TEMRA cells underwent bulk UMI sequencing. Sequenced input: memory CD4+ T cells from blood (PBMCs). The receptors come from a human donor in good health.

V is TRBV4-1 and J is TRBJ2-7, with D hard to call. The V end was cut by 4 bases, the J end by 3 bases, with 13 bases between. The CDR3 extends over 14 amino acids. CDR1 and CDR2 (germline): MGHRA, YSYEKL. The CDR3 is CASSLIQQDYEQYF. As DNA, the CDR3 is TGCGCCAGCAGCCTCATCCAGCAGGACTACGAGCAGTACTTC.

This clonotype was counted once. This chain links TRBV20-1 with TRBJ2-7; 8 bases are a match to TRBD2. CDR1 and CDR2 (germline): DFQATT, SNEGSKA (reference sequence). Trimming at V came to 5 bases and at J to 4 bases, leaving 13 bases not matched to a gene. This CDR3 spans 15 amino acids. The CDR3 coding sequence is TGCAGTGCTGACCGAGCGGGAGAAGTAGTGTACGAGCAGTACTTC. It encodes CSADRAGEVVYEQYF.